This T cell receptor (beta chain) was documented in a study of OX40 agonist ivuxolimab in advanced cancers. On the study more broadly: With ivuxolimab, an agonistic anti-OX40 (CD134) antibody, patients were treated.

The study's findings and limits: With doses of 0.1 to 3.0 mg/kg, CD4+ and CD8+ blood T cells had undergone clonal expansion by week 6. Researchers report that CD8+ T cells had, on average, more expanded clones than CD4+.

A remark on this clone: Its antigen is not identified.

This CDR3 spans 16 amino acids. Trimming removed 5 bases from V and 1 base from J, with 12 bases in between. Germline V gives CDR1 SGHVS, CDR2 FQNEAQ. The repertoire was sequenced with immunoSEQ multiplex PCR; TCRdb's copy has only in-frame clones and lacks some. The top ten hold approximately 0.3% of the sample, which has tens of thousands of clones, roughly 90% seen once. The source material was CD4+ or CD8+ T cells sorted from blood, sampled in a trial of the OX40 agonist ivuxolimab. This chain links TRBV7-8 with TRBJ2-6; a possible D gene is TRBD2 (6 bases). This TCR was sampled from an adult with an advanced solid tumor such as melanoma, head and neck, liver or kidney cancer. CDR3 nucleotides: TGTGCCAGCAGCCCAACCGGGAGATCTGGGGCCAACGTCCTGACTTTC. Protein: CASSPTGRSGANVLTF.